These 27 T cell receptor beta chains share one sample of origin, sequenced in a study of blood T cell repertoires in COVID-19. Only in-frame clones appear in the TCRdb table, and some are missing; sequencing was by immunoSEQ multiplex PCR. In the table there are some 130,000 clones, less than 80% of which are singletons. Sequencing was carried out using peripheral blood. All receptors come from a man aged 60 to 69 with acute or convalescent COVID-19.

Note on this clone: Other DNA sequences within the sample encode an identical CDR3. This chain connects TRBV6-5 to TRBJ1-1; 7 bases are a match to TRBD1. The germline V gene has CDR1 MNHEY and CDR2 SVGAGI. V dropped 0 bases and J dropped 5; count of bases not matched to a gene: 6. The length of the CDR3 is 15 residues. The CDR3 nucleotides read TGTGCCAGCAGTTACTCGACAGGGTTGGGTACTGAAGCTTTCTTT. Protein: CASSYSTGLGTEAFF.

This rearrangement joins TRBV14 to TRBJ2-1; 7 bases align to TRBD1. J was trimmed by 0 bases and V by 5 bases; bases with no gene match: 7. The CDR3 covers 16 residues. Per the germline V gene, CDR1 is SGHDN and CDR2 is FVKESK. Here the CDR3 reads CASSKTGTPSYNEQFF. CDR3 DNA sequence: TGTGCCAGCAGCAAGACAGGGACCCCCTCCTACAATGAGCAGTTCTTC. The variable domain in full, completed from reference TRBV14 and TRBJ2-1, reads EAGVTQFPSHSVIEKGQTVTLRCDPISGHDNLYWYRRVMGKEIKFLLHFVKESKQDESGMPNNRFLAERTGGTYSTLKVQPAELEDSGVYFCASSKTGTPSYNEQFFGPGTRLTVL.

CDR3: CASSQAYASGRAGTKNIQYF. CDR3 sequence (DNA): TGTGCCAGCAGCCAAGCCTACGCTAGCGGGAGGGCCGGAACCAAAAACATTCAGTACTTC. The V and J genes are TRBV4-2 and TRBJ2-4; 12 bases fit TRBD2. V was clipped by 1 base and J by 2 bases; unmatched bases: 12. CDR1 and CDR2 (germline): LGHNA, YNFKEQ. The length of the CDR3 is 20 residues.

This chain connects TRBV6-1 to TRBJ2-2; D is possibly TRBD1 (6 bases). CDR1 and CDR2 (germline): MNHNS, SASEGT. The CDR3 length is 15 residues. V dropped 5 bases and J dropped 1 base, with 11 bases sitting between them. The CDR3 here is CASSSGTLNTGELFF. CDR3 nucleotides: TGTGCCAGCAGTTCCGGGACACTGAACACCGGGGAGCTGTTTTTT.

The chain combines TRBV9 with TRBJ2-2; the match to TRBD2 covers 13 bases. Germline CDR1 SGDLS, CDR2 YYNGEE. V lost 4 bases and J lost 6; bases outside the gene matches: 18. The CDR3 runs to 20 residues. The CDR3 DNA reads TGTGCCAGCAGCCCTTGGACTAGCGGGAGAAAAAGAGTGGTGGCCGGGGAGCTGTTTTTT. The encoded protein is CASSPWTSGRKRVVAGELFF.

This clone was recorded once. The rearrangement joins TRBV21-1 to TRBJ2-4; the D call in the table, TRBD1, was not verified against the DNA. TRBV21-1 is listed as a pseudogene. The CDR3 loop spans 15 amino acids. The CDR3 DNA sequence: TGTGCCAGCAGCAAGCCCCAGGGGCCCAAAAACATTCAGTACTTC. As protein: CASSKPQGPKNIQYF.

The J gene is TRBJ2-7, the V gene TRBV28, with D unresolved. V lost 8 bases and J lost 0, with 5 bases in between. This CDR3 has 11 residues. Germline values: CDR1 MDHEN, CDR2 SYDVKM. The CDR3 spells CASRSSYEQYF. CDR3 in DNA: TGTGCCAGCCGGAGCTCCTACGAGCAGTACTTC.

The V call is TRBV4-3, the J call TRBJ2-7; 11 nucleotides line up with TRBD2. In germline, CDR1 is LGHNA, CDR2 YSLEER. The CDR3 is 17 amino acids. After removal of 3 bases from V and 5 bases from J, the junction contained 12 bases not matched to a gene. The CDR3 DNA reads as TGCGCCAGCAGCCAGTTTATAGCGGGAGGGCCTGGGGACGAGCAGTACTTC. It is translated as CASSQFIAGGPGDEQYF.

The gene calls are TRBV19 and TRBJ2-7; D ambiguous. This CDR3 is 15 amino acids long. Germline CDR1 LNHDA, CDR2 SQIVND (reference sequence). The V end lost 9 bases, the J end lost 3 bases, and 21 bases lay between the germline ends. The CDR3 protein is CARTRCARRGYEQYF. Written as DNA, the CDR3 is TGTGCCAGGACCCGCTGCGCCCGCAGAGGCTACGAGCAGTACTTC. Complete variable domain (other parts from reference TRBV19 and TRBJ2-7): DGGITQSPKYLFRKEGQNVTLSCEQNLNHDAMYWYRQDPGQGLRLIYYSQIVNDFQKGDIAEGYSVSREKKESFPLTVTSAQKNPTAFYLCARTRCARRGYEQYFGPGTRLTVT.

This sequence joins TRBV30 and TRBJ2-1; TRBD2 matches at 10 bases. The CDR3 consists of 14 residues. V lost 0 bases, J lost 4 bases, and 0 bases stayed unmatched. Germline values: CDR1 GTSNPN, CDR2 SVGIG (reference sequence). CDR3 bases: TGTGCCTGGAGTGTACTAGCGGGGTACAATGAGCAGTTCTTC. Translation: CAWSVLAGYNEQFF. The full variable domain, with the rest looked up from reference TRBV30 and TRBJ2-1, is SQTIHQWPATLVQPVGSPLSLECTVEGTSNPNLYWYRQAAGRGLQLLFYSVGIGQISSEVPQNLSASRPQDRQFILSSKKLLLSDSGFYLCAWSVLAGYNEQFFGPGTRLTVL.

J is TRBJ2-1 and V is TRBV19, with 15 bases identical to TRBD2. Germline V lookup: CDR1 LNHDA, CDR2 SQIVND (reference sequence). The CDR3 extends over 17 amino acids. With 6 bases clipped from V and 9 bases from J, the junction kept 12 bases outside the gene matches. CDR3 loop: CASRFPGLAGGGSEQFF. CDR3 sequence (DNA): TGTGCCAGTAGATTTCCGGGACTAGCGGGAGGCGGTAGTGAGCAGTTCTTC.

The chain couples TRBV6-2 or TRBV6-3 to TRBJ2-5; 7 nucleotides line up with TRBD1. Germline CDR1 is MNHEY and CDR2 is SVGEGT. The CDR3 is 14 amino acids. The V and J ends lost 4 bases and 5 bases, in that order; junction bases with no gene match: 7. CDR3 sequence: CASSSTGHAETQYF. The CDR3 DNA is TGTGCCAGCAGTTCGACAGGGCATGCGGAGACCCAGTACTTC.

The rearrangement uses TRBV7-8 and TRBJ2-5, with 7 bases aligning to TRBD2. The V and J ends lost 4 bases and 0 bases, in that order; junction bases with no gene match: 8. Looked up from germline, CDR1 is SGHVS and CDR2 is FQNEAQ. The CDR3 runs to 16 residues. The DNA for the CDR3 is TGTGCCAGCAGCTCGGAGCGGGACCCGTACCAAGAGACCCAGTACTTC. Amino acid sequence: CASSSERDPYQETQYF.

The chain links TRBV3-1 (or the pseudogene TRBV3-2) to TRBJ1-6; D possibly corresponds to TRBD1 (5 bases). The ends were cut back, 1 base at V and 10 bases at J, with 14 bases in the middle. Germline CDR1 and CDR2: LGHDT and YNNKEL (reference sequence). The CDR3 has 15 amino acids. This CDR3 reads CASSQGLQGRSPLHF. CDR3 bases: TGTGCCAGCAGCCAAGGTCTTCAGGGCAGATCACCCCTCCACTTT.

In its sample, this clone was seen once. The chain couples TRBV19 to TRBJ1-4; no firm D call. This CDR3 comprises 15 residues. The germline gives CDR1 LNHDA, CDR2 SQIVND (reference sequence). V was clipped by 6 bases and J by 7 bases, with 18 bases between them. Written as DNA, the CDR3 is TGTGCCAGTAGGGGAGGACTTCGGGCGGGTGAAAAACTGTTTTTT. Amino acids: CASRGGLRAGEKLFF.

The chain recombines TRBV7-2 with TRBJ2-1; D may be TRBD2 (7 bases). The V and J ends lost 5 bases and 0 bases respectively, with 14 bases between them. CDR3 length: 16 residues. Germline CDR1 is SGHTA and CDR2 is FQGNSA. CDR3 nucleotide sequence: TGTGCCAGCAGCCACCCTAGGGGGGGCTCCTACAATGAGCAGTTCTTC. This translates into CASSHPRGGSYNEQFF.

V and J are TRBV6-5 and TRBJ2-7; 10 nucleotides line up with TRBD1. CDR1 and CDR2 (germline): MNHEY, SVGAGI. This CDR3 region has 16 residues. The J segment lost 6 bases and the V segment lost 0 bases, leaving 8 bases of the junction unmatched. In nucleotides, the CDR3 is TGTGCCAGCAGTTACTCGGGGACAGGGGTTCAGTCCGAGCAGTACTTC. Encoded protein: CASSYSGTGVQSEQYF.

This chain connects TRBV19 to TRBJ2-2, with TRBD1 matching 11 bases. This CDR3 contains 15 residues. Germline V gives CDR1 LNHDA, CDR2 SQIVND (reference sequence). The V segment lost 6 bases and the J segment 7 bases; nucleotides outside the gene matches: 7. CDR3 nucleotide sequence: TGTGCCAGTAGGACTGGACAGGGGGCCGTCGGGGAGCTGTTTTTT. Its protein is CASRTGQGAVGELFF.

V gene TRBV6-1 combines with J gene TRBJ1-5, with TRBD1 identical over 7 bases. This CDR3 has 13 amino acids. The V and J ends lost 1 base and 8 bases, in that order; junction bases with no gene match: 2. Germline-derived CDR1 and CDR2 are MNHNS and SASEGT. CDR3 sequence (DNA): TGTGCCAGCAGTGAAGGGACAGGAGAGCCCCAGCATTTT. The encoded protein is CASSEGTGEPQHF.

Note on this clone: Within the sample, other DNA sequences also encode this same CDR3. J is TRBJ2-1 and V is TRBV5-1, with D tentatively TRBD2 (6 bases). V lost 2 bases, J lost 0 bases, and 9 bases lay in between. Germline assignment: CDR1 SGHRS and CDR2 YFSETQ. CDR3 size: 15 residues. DNA of the CDR3: TGCGCCAGCAGCTTTAGCGGTTCCTCCTACAATGAGCAGTTCTTC. Translating it yields CASSFSGSSYNEQFF.

Concerning this clone: Germline is not matched at one junction end, which may reflect a read error. The chain employs TRBV7-7 and TRBJ2-2, with D maybe TRBD2 (6 bases). This CDR3 spans 16 amino acids. CDR1 and CDR2 (germline): SSHAT, FNYEAQ (reference sequence). The CDR3 region is CASSLGRGANTGELFF. The CDR3 coding sequence is TGTGCTAGCAGCTTAGGACGCGGGGCGAACACCGGGGAGCTGTTTTTT.

About this clone itself: The identical CDR3 is also encoded by other nucleotide sequences in the sample. The rearrangement uses TRBV5-1 and TRBJ2-5, with D perhaps matching TRBD2 (6 bases). From germline, CDR1 is SGHRS and CDR2 YFSETQ. The CDR3 has 14 residues. V dropped 0 bases and J dropped 3 bases, with 9 bases sitting between them. CDR3 bases: TGCGCCAGCAGCTTGGCTCGGGAGAAAGAGACCCAGTACTTC. Translated, it gives CASSLAREKETQYF. The whole variable domain, remainder taken from reference TRBV5-1 and TRBJ2-5, is KAGVTQTPRYLIKTRGQQVTLSCSPISGHRSVSWYQQTPGQGLQFLFEYFSETQRNKGNFPGRFSGRQFSNSRSEMNVSTLELGDSALYLCASSLAREKETQYFGPGTRLLVL.

For this clone: The junction departs from germline at one end; a sequencing error may be responsible. V usage is TRBV7-2 and J usage is TRBJ2-7, with 9 bases that match TRBD1. From germline, CDR1 is SGHTA and CDR2 FQGNSA. The CDR3 extends over 15 amino acids. This CDR3 reads CASSLLGQGSDEQYF. The CDR3 DNA reads TGTGCCAGCAGCTTATTGGGACAGGGCTCCGACGAGCAGTACTTC.

The V gene is TRBV6-4, the J gene TRBJ2-2; possibly TRBD2 for D (6 bases). Trimming shortened V by 8 bases and J by 4 bases, and 14 bases separated the two germline ends. In germline, CDR1 is MRHNA, CDR2 SNTAGT. CDR3 length: 14 residues. Here the CDR3 reads CASRLEGGTGELFF. CDR3 nucleotides: TGTGCCAGCCGGTTGGAGGGAGGCACCGGGGAGCTGTTTTTT.

CDR3 bases: TGTGCCAGTAGTTTTCTCGGACAAGAAAAACTGTTTTTT. Its translation: CASSFLGQEKLFF. The rearrangement joins TRBV19 to TRBJ1-4; TRBD1 is a possible D gene (5 bases). Trimming took 5 bases from V and 8 from J, leaving 12 bases between them. The CDR3 length is 13 residues. Germline CDR1 LNHDA, CDR2 SQIVND (reference sequence).

The chain combines TRBV5-1 with TRBJ2-7; TRBD2 matches at 7 bases. The CDR3 sequence is 15 residues long. Per germline, CDR1 SGHRS and CDR2 YFSETQ. The V segment lost 4 bases and the J segment 0 bases; nucleotides outside the gene matches: 7. CDR3 DNA sequence: TGCGCCAGCAGCAGACCCGGGACTACCTCCTACGAGCAGTACTTC. It codes for CASSRPGTTSYEQYF.

The chain combines TRBV18 with TRBJ1-2; D remains ambiguous. The germline V gene encodes CDR1 KGHSH and CDR2 LQKENI. The CDR3 loop spans 14 amino acids. The germline V and J ends were trimmed by 2 bases and 2 bases, with 9 bases remaining between them. The CDR3 DNA sequence: TGTGCCAGCTCACCATCGAGTCCGAACTATGGCTACACCTTC. Translation: CASSPSSPNYGYTF.